This T cell receptor (beta chain) is from a study of T cells in Graves' hyperthyroidism and ophthalmopathy. TCR beta CDR3 region amplification was performed from RNA transcripts. HTBI primers drove first-round RT-PCR of the TCR CDR3. TCRdb re-called the multiplex PCR reads through MiXCR, storing one row per CDR3 protein. Of nearly 250,000 distinct CDR3 sequences detected, approximately 25% appear once; the ten largest clones hold around 32%. CDR1 and CDR2 (germline): MRHNA, SNTAGT. Trimming left V 8 bases short and J 0 bases short, with 10 bases between. The CDR3 is 14 residues long. Points from the study as a whole: Ophthalmopathy and stable hyperthyroidism were told apart by a 13 V-J model.

Details on this clonotype: Its target is not known.

The chain couples TRBV6-4 to TRBJ2-2; D is uncertain. The source is a woman between 40 and 50 years old with Graves' ophthalmopathy. Source material: blood. CDR3 loop: CASLRLANTGELFF. The CDR3 DNA follows: TGTGCCAGCCTTCGTTTGGCGAACACCGGGGAGCTGTTTTTT.